This TCR beta chain was sequenced for a study of response to subunit inactivated influenza vaccine. TCRdb passed the RT-PCR reads through MiXCR, listing each CDR3 protein once. The repertoire holds roughly 760,000 distinct CDR3 sequences, with 21% as singletons. Notes on the study in general: Authors suggested seasonal influenza vaccinations each recruit few new T cells.

In the case of this clonotype: Its antigen is not identified.

The CDR3 runs to 14 residues. V lost 4 bases to trimming and J lost 2 bases, with 9 bases between them. CDR1 is WNHNN, CDR2 SYGVQD, per germline (reference sequence). V usage is TRBV10-1 and J usage is TRBJ2-4; D is perhaps TRBD2 (6 bases). This receptor was taken from a man over 45 who received an inactivated influenza vaccine. Sequenced material: PBMCs from blood, taken less than 6 days after vaccination. The CDR3 spells CASSVAGSKNIQYF. The CDR3 DNA reads TGCGCCAGCAGTGTCGCGGGGTCCAAAAACATTCAGTACTTC.